The T cell receptor beta chain described here comes from a study of PD-1 blockade in classical Hodgkin lymphoma. Findings and caveats of the study: Significantly greater TCR diversity emerged by C4D1 in CD4+ cells but not CD8+ cells.

Concerning this clone: Its matching antigen is unknown.

No patient escaped relapse after autologous stem cell transplantation, and brentuximab vedotin exposure varied. Best responses were complete response, partial response or progressive disease. Trimming took 5 bases from V and 4 from J, leaving 17 bases between them. The CDR3 is 15 residues long. Germline V gene lookup returns CDR1 SGHTA and CDR2 FQGNSA. Generated by immunoSEQ multiplex PCR, the TCRdb table keeps only in-frame clones and is missing some. The sample has 38,000 or so clones, approximately 87% seen once. The sequence came from a human donor with classical Hodgkin lymphoma. The input for sequencing was peripheral blood mononuclear cells (PBMCs), taken at baseline. The chain employs TRBV7-2 and TRBJ2-5, with no clear D. The CDR3 sequence is CASSPMTMRLETQYF. In DNA form, the CDR3 reads TGTGCCAGCAGCCCAATGACCATGCGGCTAGAGACCCAGTACTTC.